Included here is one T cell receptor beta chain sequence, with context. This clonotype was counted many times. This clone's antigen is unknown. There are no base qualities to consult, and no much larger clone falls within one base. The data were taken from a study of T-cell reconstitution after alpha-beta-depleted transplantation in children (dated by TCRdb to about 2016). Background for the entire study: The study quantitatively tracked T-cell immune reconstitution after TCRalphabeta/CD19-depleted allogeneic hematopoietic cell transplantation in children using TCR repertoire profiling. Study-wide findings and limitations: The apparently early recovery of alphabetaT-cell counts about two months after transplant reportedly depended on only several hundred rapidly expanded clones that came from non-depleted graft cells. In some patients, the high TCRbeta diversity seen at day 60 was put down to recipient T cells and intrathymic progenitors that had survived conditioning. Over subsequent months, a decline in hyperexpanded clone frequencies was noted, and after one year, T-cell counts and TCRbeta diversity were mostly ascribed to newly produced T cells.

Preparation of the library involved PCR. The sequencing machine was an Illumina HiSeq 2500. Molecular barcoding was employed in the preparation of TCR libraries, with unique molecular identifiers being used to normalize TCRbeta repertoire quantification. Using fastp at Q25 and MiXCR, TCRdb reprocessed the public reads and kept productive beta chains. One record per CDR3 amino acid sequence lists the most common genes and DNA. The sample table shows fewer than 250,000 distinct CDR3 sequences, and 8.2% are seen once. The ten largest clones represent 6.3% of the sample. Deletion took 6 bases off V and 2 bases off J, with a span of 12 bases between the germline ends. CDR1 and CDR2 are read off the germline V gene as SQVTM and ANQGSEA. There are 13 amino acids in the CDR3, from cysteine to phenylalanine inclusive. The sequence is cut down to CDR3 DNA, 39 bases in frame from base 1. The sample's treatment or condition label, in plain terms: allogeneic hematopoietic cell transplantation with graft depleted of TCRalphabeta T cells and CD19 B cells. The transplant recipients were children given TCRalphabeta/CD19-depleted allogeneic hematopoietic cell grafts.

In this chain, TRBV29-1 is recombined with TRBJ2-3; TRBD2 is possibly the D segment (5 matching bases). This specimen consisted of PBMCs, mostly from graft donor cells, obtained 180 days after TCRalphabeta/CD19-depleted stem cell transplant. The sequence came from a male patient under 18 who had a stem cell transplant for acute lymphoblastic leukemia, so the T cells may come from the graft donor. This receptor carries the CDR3 CSVDYPNTDTQYF. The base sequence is TGCAGCGTCGACTACCCCAACACAGATACGCAGTATTTT.